Listed below are T cell receptor beta chains from one sample, sequenced in a study of breast tumors, draining lymph nodes, adjacent tissues. MiXCR, run by TCRdb on the multiplex PCR reads, gives a single entry per CDR3 protein. The table shows some 170,000 distinct CDR3 sequences, with approximately 30% occurring only once. Sequencing input: axillary lymph node tissue. The receptors stem from a female donor with breast cancer. Some clones in this sample may be carry-over from other donors' samples. Both conserved end residues are part of each CDR3. D genes are given only for firm matches. A clone size is listed for some rows: how often the clone was seen (once, few, many), or a class if it is expanded.

V,J,size,length,D,DNA,CDR3
TRBV6-1,TRBJ2-1,many,13,-,TGTGCCAGCAGTGAAGCGCCCCACAATGAGCAGTTCTTC,CASSEAPHNEQFF
TRBV5-1,TRBJ2-3,many,15,TRBD2,TGCGCCAGCAGCTTGGCGACTAGCGGGGGTGATACGCAGTATTTT,CASSLATSGGDTQYF
TRBV24-1,TRBJ2-3,-,14,TRBD2,TGTGCCACCGCGGGGGGCCGCGTCCCAGATACGCAGTATTTT,CATAGGRVPDTQYF
TRBV6-1,TRBJ2-5,many,15,TRBD2,TGTGCCAGCAGTGAAGCGCCTAGCGGGCAAGAGACCCAGTACTTC,CASSEAPSGQETQYF
TRBV20-1,TRBJ2-7,many,15,-,TGCAGTGCTAGAGATAGGAACAGGGAGTATTACGAGCAGTACTTC,CSARDRNREYYEQYF
TRBV20-1,TRBJ1-2,many,13,TRBD1,TGCAGTGTCGGACAGGGGGCAGGAGATGGCTACACCTTC,CSVGQGAGDGYTF
TRBV9,TRBJ2-3,many,13,-,TGTGCCAGCAGCTCCCGCGTGGCAGATACGCAGTATTTT,CASSSRVADTQYF
TRBV30,TRBJ1-3,many,13,-,TGTGCCTGGAGTGGGGGGAATAGAAACACCATATATTTT,CAWSGGNRNTIYF
TRBV20-1,TRBJ1-5,-,14,-,TGCAGTGCTAGAATCCGGGGAGGCAATCAGCCCCAGCATTTT,CSARIRGGNQPQHF
TRBV19,TRBJ1-2,many,13,TRBD1,TGTGCCAGTAGTACCCCAGGGGGGTATGGCTACACCTTC,CASSTPGGYGYTF
TRBV11-2,TRBJ2-5,-,14,TRBD2,TGCGCCAGCAGCCAGAGCGGGGGCCAAGGGACCCAGTACTTC,CASSQSGGQGTQYF
TRBV7-9,TRBJ1-2,many,13,-,TGTGCCAGCAGCTTATGTGCTAACTATGGCTACACCTTC,CASSLCANYGYTF
TRBV7-9,TRBJ2-6,-,17,TRBD2,TGTGCCACGGGACTAGCGGGAGAGCGAACCGGGGCCAACGTCCTGACTTTC,CATGLAGERTGANVLTF
TRBV20-1,TRBJ2-1,few,17,-,TGCAGTGCTAGACCTTTACGCGGACAGACCACCTACAATGAGCAGTTCTTC,CSARPLRGQTTYNEQFF
TRBV20-1,TRBJ2-7,-,12,TRBD1,TGCAGTGCTAGGGGCCCGGGACAGGGGCAGTACTTC,CSARGPGQGQYF
TRBV20-1,TRBJ1-4,many,11,-,TGCAGTGCAACTTATCGGGAAAAACTGTTTTTT,CSATYREKLFF
TRBV7-9,TRBJ1-6,many,16,-,TGTGCCAGCAGCAGTCCCCGGTCGGGGATTAATTCACCCCTCCACTTT,CASSSPRSGINSPLHF
TRBV10-2,TRBJ2-7,-,12,-,TGCGCCAGCAGTGAACAGGAGTACGAGCAGTACTTC,CASSEQEYEQYF
TRBV7-2,TRBJ2-1,many,15,TRBD1,TGTGCCAGCATGCCCCTCGGACAGGCTTACAATGAGCAGTTCTTC,CASMPLGQAYNEQFF
TRBV20-1,TRBJ2-6,-,14,-,TGCAGTGCCGCCAGGGATTCTGGGGCCAACGTCCTGACTTTC,CSAARDSGANVLTF
TRBV7-2,TRBJ2-7,-,15,-,TGTGCCAGCAGTCAGGGGGCTAGCGGACACTACGAGCAGTACTTC,CASSQGASGHYEQYF
TRBV6-4,TRBJ2-3,-,17,TRBD2,TGTGCCAGCAAGCGGGAGGGCAGGGCTGGAGGTAGAGATACGCAGTATTTT,CASKREGRAGGRDTQYF
TRBV2,TRBJ2-1,many,12,-,TGTGCCAGCAGTGAAGAGCGGGCCAGACGGTTCTTC,CASSEERARRFF
TRBV5-1,TRBJ2-3,many,18,TRBD2,TGCGCCAGCAGCTTGACCGGGACTAGCGGGAGGGCCCCTCATACGCAGTATTTT,CASSLTGTSGRAPHTQYF
TRBV7-2,TRBJ1-2,-,12,-,TGTGCCCCAAAACAGGATAACTATGGCTACACCTTC,CAPKQDNYGYTF
TRBV11-1,TRBJ2-4,many,16,TRBD1,TGTGCCAGCAGCTCCGGGACAGGCATCTCATCAGACATTCAGTACTTC,CASSSGTGISSDIQYF
TRBV7-2,TRBJ1-2,many,15,TRBD1,TGTGCCAGCAGCTTCGGAGGACAGGGGGACTATGGCTACACCTTC,CASSFGGQGDYGYTF
TRBV9,TRBJ1-4,many,11,TRBD1,TGTGCCAGCGGGGACAGGGAAAAACTGTTTTTT,CASGDREKLFF
TRBV28,TRBJ2-3,few,13,-,TGTGCCAGCAATGCCGGGATTACAGATACGCAGTATTTT,CASNAGITDTQYF
TRBV20-1,TRBJ1-2,many,12,TRBD1,TGCAGTGCTAGGCCTCAGGGGGATGGCTACACCTTC,CSARPQGDGYTF
TRBV5-6,TRBJ1-2,many,16,-,TGTGCCAGCACCGCCTGGGGTGGGCCCGTTTTCTATGGCTACACCTTC,CASTAWGGPVFYGYTF
TRBV7-2,TRBJ2-7,many,15,TRBD2,TGTGCCAGCAGCCTTGGACTAGCGGCTACCTACGAGCAGTACTTC,CASSLGLAATYEQYF
TRBV3-1,TRBJ2-5,-,14,TRBD2,TGTGCCAGCAGCCCTAGCGGGGGGAGAGGGACCCAGTACTTC,CASSPSGGRGTQYF
TRBV2,TRBJ1-2,many,15,TRBD1,TGTGCCAGCACCCGGGACAGTTTAACTAGCTATGGCAACACCTTC,CASTRDSLTSYGNTF
TRBV3-1,TRBJ2-1,-,13,-,TGTACCAGCAGCCAAGGGGGGACGCCAGGGGAGTTCTTC,CTSSQGGTPGEFF
TRBV6-1,TRBJ2-5,many,15,-,TGTGCCAGCAGTGGGAGCGTGGGGAGCGGGGAGACCCAGTACTTC,CASSGSVGSGETQYF
TRBV6-6,TRBJ1-6,once,18,-,TGTGCCAGCAGTTATGGACAGCCTATCTCCTATAGCGGTTCACCCCTCCACTTT,CASSYGQPISYSGSPLHF
TRBV5-8,TRBJ2-1,-,16,-,TGTGCCAGCAGCTTGGGGACTACCGGGAGTGGGTATGAGCAGTTCTTC,CASSLGTTGSGYEQFF
TRBV25-1,TRBJ1-2,-,15,TRBD1,TGTGCCAGCAGTACTCCGGGACAGGGTGTGAATGGCTACGCCTTC,CASSTPGQGVNGYAF
TRBV30,TRBJ1-5,many,15,-,TGTGCCTGGAGTCGCGGTCACCGGGACCTCCAGCCCCAGCATTTT,CAWSRGHRDLQPQHF
TRBV4-1,TRBJ1-1,few,15,-,TGCGCCAGCAGCCAACCTCGTCAGGAGAACACTGAAGCTTTCTTT,CASSQPRQENTEAFF
TRBV20-1,TRBJ1-3,-,17,TRBD1,TGCAGTGCTAGAGAAGAGGCAGGGGGCCTCTCTGGAAACACCATATATTTT,CSAREEAGGLSGNTIYF
TRBV10-3,TRBJ2-2,-,8,-,TGTGCCATCAGTGAGTCGATTTTT,CAISESIF
TRBV10-3,TRBJ1-1,many,13,-,TGTGCCATCAGTGAGAAGACTACAGTCGAAGCTTTCTTT,CAISEKTTVEAFF
TRBV5-1,TRBJ2-7,many,16,TRBD1,TGCGCCAGCACCCGGACCGGGACAGGGATGTCCTACGAGCAGTACTTC,CASTRTGTGMSYEQYF
TRBV19,TRBJ2-3,many,15,-,TGTGCCAGTAGTATCTCTTGGGGGAGCACAGATACGCAGTATTTT,CASSISWGSTDTQYF
TRBV9,TRBJ2-7,-,14,TRBD2,TGTGCCAGCAGCGTAGAGGGGAGGGCCTACGAGCAGTACTTC,CASSVEGRAYEQYF
TRBV6-5,TRBJ2-1,-,14,-,TGTGCCAGCAGTTACTGGGGGGCAGCATACGAGCAGTTCTTC,CASSYWGAAYEQFF
TRBV20-1,TRBJ2-5,many,11,-,TGCAGTGCTGGACGTGGGGAGACCCAGTCCTTC,CSAGRGETQSF
TRBV6-5,TRBJ2-7,many,12,-,TGTGCCAGCAAGGGAGATCCGGGGGAGCAGTACTTC,CASKGDPGEQYF
TRBV25-1,TRBJ2-1,-,15,TRBD1,TGTGCCAGCATACAGACAGGGCCCTCCTCCAATGAGCAGTTCTTC,CASIQTGPSSNEQFF